What follows describes a single TCR beta chain. This clone has just one count. There is no known antigen for this receptor. No base qualities exist here, and no much larger clone lies one base off it. This specimen comes from a study of blood T cell repertoires in COVID-19 (dated by TCRdb to the early 2020s). Context from the whole study: Samples from collaborators originated in the United States, Italy and Spain and spanned both the acute and convalescent phases of COVID-19. The prospective study material was composed of cDNA or gDNA derived from T cells, B-cell-depleted T cells, or PBMCs. Deeply sampled blood TCRbeta repertoires from subjects exposed to, actively infected with, or recovered from COVID-19 were included in the dataset. The repertoires were released in a freely available public database meant as a resource for research on the immune response to SARS-CoV-2. The samples were drawn from the first 160 participants of the ongoing ImmuneRACE study and from roughly 1,300 subjects provided by 6 global collaborators. A de-identified subject ID, COVID-19 status, age in years and sex were almost always included in the sample metadata. Where available, HLA class I and class II types were obtained from metadata supplied by the sample provider rather than from assay-based typing.

In the prospective study, participants were about 18 to 95 years old, resided in 25 or so geographic areas of the United States, and were enrolled through a virtual design. In the prospective study, participants were assigned to cohorts based on the clinical history participants reported in a screening survey and a study questionnaire. Recovered participants in ImmuneRACE Cohort 3 were defined by two consecutive negative NP/OP PCR tests, clearance by a healthcare professional, or resolution of symptoms. In the prospective study, whole blood, serum and a nasopharyngeal or oropharyngeal swab were collected from each participant by mobile phlebotomists. Participants in the prospective study had the option to provide additional blood draws and questionnaires over a 2-month period. Prospective study blood samples were shipped either frozen or at room temperature before DNA extraction. Beyond this particular receptor, the publication reports: Clinical and demographic metadata were provided uncurated, with the amount varying by source and participant.

TCRbeta CDR3 regions were amplified from genomic DNA by means of the immunoSEQ Assay, a bias-controlled multiplex PCR. Processing in the source paper ran as follows. Within the assay, amplification of reference gene primers was used to estimate how many nucleated cells each sample contained. To quantify the absolute abundance of each unique TCRbeta CDR3 rearrangement, sequence reads were collapsed and filtered. For each sample, productive Simpson clonality was calculated by taking the square root of Simpson's diversity index across productive rearrangements. TCRdb carries this immuneACCESS record with in-frame sequences only. Its versions omit some clonotypes, under half of them owing to an unresolved V gene in the studies checked, with the rest unexplained. V, J and clone size are taken as reported in that table, and D and trimming were inferred from the DNA itself. The sample profile shows hundreds of thousands of clones; approximately 88% of them were found once. The ten largest clones represent about 1% of the sample.

The germline V gene encodes CDR1 GTSNPN and CDR2 SVGIG (reference sequence). V is cut back by 5 bases and J by 4 bases, with 10 bases in the junction unmatched. Counted from cysteine to phenylalanine, this CDR3 has 16 amino acids. Only the CDR3 DNA is retained, 48 bases long and in frame from the first base. The sample comprised PBMCs or T cells enriched from blood (not recorded which). The V and J genes are TRBV30 and TRBJ2-1, and TRBD2 aligns with 11 junction nucleotides. The TCR sequence derives from a woman in her thirties who had recovered from COVID-19. This receptor carries the CDR3 CAWAKLAGDRYNEQFF. The base sequence is TGTGCCTGGGCGAAACTAGCGGGAGATCGTTACAATGAGCAGTTCTTC.